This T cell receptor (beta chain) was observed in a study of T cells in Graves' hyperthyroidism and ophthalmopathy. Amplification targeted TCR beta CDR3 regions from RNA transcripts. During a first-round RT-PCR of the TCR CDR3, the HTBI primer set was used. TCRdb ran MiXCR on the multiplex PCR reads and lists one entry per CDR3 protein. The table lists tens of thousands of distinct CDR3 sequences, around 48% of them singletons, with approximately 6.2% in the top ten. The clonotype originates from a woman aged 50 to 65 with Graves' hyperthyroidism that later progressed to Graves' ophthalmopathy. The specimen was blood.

This chain's CDR3 is CASGRTCGTDTQYF. Written as DNA, the CDR3 is TGTGCCAGCGGAAGGACTTGCGGCACAGATACGCAGTATTTT. The rearrangement links TRBV14 to TRBJ2-3, with D tentatively TRBD2 (5 bases). This CDR3 has 14 amino acids. V gave up 8 bases and J gave up 1 base, with 13 bases separating them. Per germline, CDR1 SGHDN and CDR2 FVKESK. Combining the CDR3 with reference TRBV14 and TRBJ2-3 gives the whole variable domain EAGVTQFPSHSVIEKGQTVTLRCDPISGHDNLYWYRRVMGKEIKFLLHFVKESKQDESGMPNNRFLAERTGGTYSTLKVQPAELEDSGVYFCASGRTCGTDTQYFGPGTRLTVL.